A selection of T cell receptor beta chains follows, all from one sample in a study of response to subunit inactivated influenza vaccine. Each CDR3 protein gets one entry after TCRdb re-called the RT-PCR reads with MiXCR. Here the sample spans hundreds of thousands of distinct CDR3 sequences, around 11% being singletons. These data are also associated with another study on T cells expressing NK-cell markers.

This material consisted of PBMCs from blood, taken on the day of vaccination. The receptor set was obtained from a man aged 50 or older who received an inactivated influenza vaccine. CDR3s include the opening cysteine and the closing phenylalanine or tryptophan. Each record gives: CDR3 length, J gene, D gene, clone size, V gene, CDR3 DNA, CDR3 protein. The D gene is left open where the match is weak. Size is omitted from some rows. Given values are once, few, many or a class for expanded clones.

len: 17; j_gene: TRBJ2-5; d_gene: TRBD1; abundance: many; v_gene: TRBV9; CDR3nt: TGTGCCAGCAGCCCAAAGACGGGACAGGCCTACCAAGAGACCCAGTACTTC; CDR3aa: CASSPKTGQAYQETQYF
len: 14; j_gene: TRBJ1-5; d_gene: -; abundance: -; v_gene: TRBV7-2; CDR3nt: TGTGCCAGCACGCAGGGACCAGACAATCAGCCCCAGCATTTT; CDR3aa: CASTQGPDNQPQHF
len: 14; j_gene: TRBJ2-5; d_gene: TRBD1; abundance: many; v_gene: TRBV12-3/TRBV12-4; CDR3nt: TGTGCCAGCAGTATTCGCAGGGGGCGGGAGACCCAGTACTTC; CDR3aa: CASSIRRGRETQYF
len: 13; j_gene: TRBJ1-2; d_gene: -; abundance: many; v_gene: TRBV12-3/TRBV12-4; CDR3nt: TGTGCCAGCAGGCGAGCAGCTAACTATGGCTACACCTTC; CDR3aa: CASRRAANYGYTF
len: 14; j_gene: TRBJ2-7; d_gene: -; abundance: -; v_gene: TRBV6-2/TRBV6-3; CDR3nt: TGTGCCAGCACCGGAGACTACCTTACCTACGAGCAGTACTTC; CDR3aa: CASTGDYLTYEQYF
len: 15; j_gene: TRBJ1-4; d_gene: -; abundance: -; v_gene: TRBV20-1; CDR3nt: TGCAGTGCTAGAGATCTGGGGGGAATGGGTGAAAAACTGTTTTTT; CDR3aa: CSARDLGGMGEKLFF
len: 13; j_gene: TRBJ2-1; d_gene: -; abundance: many; v_gene: TRBV12-5; CDR3nt: TGTGCTAGTCGACCCCCGGGACGTAATGAGCAGTTCTTC; CDR3aa: CASRPPGRNEQFF
len: 14; j_gene: TRBJ2-7; d_gene: -; abundance: -; v_gene: TRBV5-8; CDR3nt: TGTGCCAGCAGCTTGGTTCAGGCAGACGACGAGCAGTACTTC; CDR3aa: CASSLVQADDEQYF
len: 15; j_gene: TRBJ2-1; d_gene: -; abundance: -; v_gene: TRBV11-2; CDR3nt: TGTGCCAGCAGCTTTCTGGGGTTCTCTTACAATGAGCAGTTCTTC; CDR3aa: CASSFLGFSYNEQFF
len: 19; j_gene: TRBJ2-1; d_gene: -; abundance: few; v_gene: TRBV7-6; CDR3nt: TGTGCCAGCAACCCCAGATTACGGGACTCATGGAGCTCCTACAATGAGCAGTTCTTC; CDR3aa: CASNPRLRDSWSSYNEQFF
len: 14; j_gene: TRBJ2-6; d_gene: -; abundance: few; v_gene: TRBV12-3/TRBV12-4; CDR3nt: TGTGCCAGCAGCCCAAACTCTGGGGCCAACGTCCTGACTTTC; CDR3aa: CASSPNSGANVLTF
len: 12; j_gene: TRBJ2-7; d_gene: TRBD1; abundance: -; v_gene: TRBV29-1; CDR3nt: TGCAGCGCCGCAGGGGGCTCCCACGAGCAGTACTTC; CDR3aa: CSAAGGSHEQYF
len: 15; j_gene: TRBJ2-3; d_gene: TRBD1; abundance: few; v_gene: TRBV20-1; CDR3nt: TGCAGTGCTAGAAGTTTACAGGGGGCTACAGATACGCAGTATTTT; CDR3aa: CSARSLQGATDTQYF
len: 15; j_gene: TRBJ2-3; d_gene: TRBD1; abundance: many; v_gene: TRBV5-1; CDR3nt: TGCGCCAGCAGCTATCGGACAGGGGAGGTAGATACGCAGTATTTT; CDR3aa: CASSYRTGEVDTQYF
len: 16; j_gene: TRBJ2-3; d_gene: -; abundance: few; v_gene: TRBV5-1; CDR3nt: TGCGCCAGCAGCTTGGCCATAGCGGATTTATCAGATACGCAGTATTTT; CDR3aa: CASSLAIADLSDTQYF
len: 15; j_gene: TRBJ1-1; d_gene: -; abundance: few; v_gene: TRBV3-1; CDR3nt: TGTGCCAGCAGCCGCCTTTCGACGGCTAACACTGAAGCTTTCTTT; CDR3aa: CASSRLSTANTEAFF
len: 12; j_gene: TRBJ1-1; d_gene: TRBD1; abundance: few; v_gene: TRBV9; CDR3nt: TGTGCCAGCAGCAGGACAGGTCTTGAAGCTTTCTTT; CDR3aa: CASSRTGLEAFF
len: 16; j_gene: TRBJ2-4; d_gene: -; abundance: -; v_gene: TRBV20-1; CDR3nt: TGCAGTGCTAGAGGCCCCTCGGACAGTGGGAAAAACATTCAGTACTTC; CDR3aa: CSARGPSDSGKNIQYF
len: 17; j_gene: TRBJ2-1; d_gene: -; abundance: many; v_gene: TRBV6-2/TRBV6-3; CDR3nt: TGTGCCAGCAGTTACCCTCTAGGACTTGTCTCCTACAATGAGCAGTTCTTC; CDR3aa: CASSYPLGLVSYNEQFF
len: 18; j_gene: TRBJ2-1; d_gene: TRBD2; abundance: -; v_gene: TRBV24-1; CDR3nt: TGTGCCACCAGTGATGGCGCCCGAGGACTAGCGGGAGACAATGAGCAGTTCTTC; CDR3aa: CATSDGARGLAGDNEQFF
len: 13; j_gene: TRBJ2-3; d_gene: TRBD1; abundance: -; v_gene: TRBV10-3; CDR3nt: TGTGCCACACTACAGGGGGCGGAAGATACGCAGTATTTT; CDR3aa: CATLQGAEDTQYF
len: 14; j_gene: TRBJ2-4; d_gene: TRBD2; abundance: -; v_gene: TRBV20-1; CDR3nt: TGCAGTGCTAGAGATATACTAGCGGTAAACATTCAGTACTTC; CDR3aa: CSARDILAVNIQYF
len: 15; j_gene: TRBJ2-7; d_gene: TRBD1; abundance: -; v_gene: TRBV13; CDR3nt: TGTGCCAGCAGCTCTACAGGGGCTAGCTCCTACGAGCAGTACTTC; CDR3aa: CASSSTGASSYEQYF
len: 16; j_gene: TRBJ2-3; d_gene: TRBD2; abundance: -; v_gene: TRBV24-1; CDR3nt: TGTGCCACCAGTGATTTGCTAGCGGGGGGCTCAGATACGCAGTATTTT; CDR3aa: CATSDLLAGGSDTQYF
len: 15; j_gene: TRBJ2-1; d_gene: -; abundance: -; v_gene: TRBV12-3/TRBV12-4; CDR3nt: TGTGCCAGCAGTCCCCCGGGACTTCGATTAAATGAGCAGTTCTTC; CDR3aa: CASSPPGLRLNEQFF
len: 17; j_gene: TRBJ1-3; d_gene: TRBD1; abundance: -; v_gene: TRBV5-6; CDR3nt: TGTGACAGCAGCTTGGGACAGGGGGCGTCATCTGGAAACACCATATATTTT; CDR3aa: CDSSLGQGASSGNTIYF
len: 13; j_gene: TRBJ2-1; d_gene: -; abundance: -; v_gene: TRBV24-1; CDR3nt: TGTGCCACCAGTGATTTGGTCAGCGATGAGCAGTTCTTC; CDR3aa: CATSDLVSDEQFF
len: 14; j_gene: TRBJ1-5; d_gene: -; abundance: once; v_gene: TRBV7-2; CDR3nt: TGTGCCAGCAGCGAGACTACAGGGACTCAGCCCCAGCAATTT; CDR3aa: CASSETTGTQPQQF
len: 10; j_gene: TRBJ2-7; d_gene: -; abundance: many; v_gene: TRBV2; CDR3nt: TGTGCCAGCGCAAGTTACGAGCAGTACTTC; CDR3aa: CASASYEQYF
len: 11; j_gene: TRBJ2-1; d_gene: TRBD1; abundance: few; v_gene: TRBV12-3/TRBV12-4; CDR3nt: TGTGCCACCCTAGGGGGCACAGAGCAGTTCTTC; CDR3aa: CATLGGTEQFF